These T cell receptor beta chains were read from a single sample in a study of blood T cell repertoires in COVID-19. Profiling relied on immunoSEQ multiplex PCR, and the TCRdb table lists in-frame clones only, not all of them. The repertoire includes around 200,000 clones, roughly 84% of them detected once, and about 3.5% sits in the top ten. Sequencing was carried out using PBMCs or T cells enriched from blood (not recorded which). The receptors originated from a woman aged 30 to 39 who had recovered from COVID-19. CDR3s include the opening cysteine and the closing phenylalanine or tryptophan. Fields, in order: V gene, J gene, CDR3 length, clone size, D gene, CDR3 protein, CDR3 DNA. A D gene is named only where the DNA matches it firmly. The size field is filled for only some rows; it gives once, few, many or a size class.

>TRBV6-4|TRBJ1-4|15|once|.
CASSDSTELNEKLFF
TGTGCCAGCAGTGACTCGACAGAGCTTAATGAAAAACTGTTTTTT
>TRBV28|TRBJ2-3|15|.|TRBD1
CATSPDRGSGDTQYF
TGTGCCACCTCCCCGGACAGGGGGAGTGGAGATACGCAGTATTTT
>TRBV5-1|TRBJ1-6|16|.|TRBD1
CASRTQGQGIWSPLHF
TGCGCCAGCAGAACACAGGGACAGGGGATTTGGTCACCCCTCCACTTT
>TRBV14|TRBJ2-5|18|many|TRBD2
CASSQDWTSGKYQETQYF
TGTGCCAGCAGCCAAGATTGGACTAGCGGGAAGTACCAAGAGACCCAGTACTTC
>TRBV28|TRBJ2-2|15|few|.
CASRPNTGSTGELFF
TGTGCCAGCAGACCGAACACAGGGTCCACCGGGGAGCTGTTTTTT
>TRBV2|TRBJ1-2|17|.|TRBD1
CASSGPFGKQGLDGYTF
TGTGCCAGCAGTGGCCCTTTTGGTAAACAGGGGCTGGATGGCTACACCTTC
>TRBV7-9|TRBJ2-1|16|.|TRBD1
CASSKTGGSGYNEQFF
TGTGCCAGCAGCAAGACAGGGGGTAGCGGCTACAATGAGCAGTTCTTC
>TRBV2|TRBJ1-6|14|.|TRBD1
CASRTTGLNSPLHF
TGTGCCAGCAGGACGACAGGGTTAAATTCACCCCTCCACTTT
>TRBV11-3|TRBJ1-1|13|.|.
CASSLDGVTEAFF
TGTGCCAGCAGCTTAGACGGTGTCACTGAAGCTTTCTTT
>TRBV9|TRBJ2-7|15|.|.
CASSVAGSGSYEQYF
TGTGCCAGCAGCGTAGCTGGTAGCGGATCCTACGAGCAGTACTTC
>TRBV5-1|TRBJ2-4|19|.|TRBD2
CASSLEASGRGIAKNIQYF
TGCGCCAGCAGCTTGGAAGCTAGCGGGAGGGGGATAGCCAAAAACATTCAGTACTTC
>TRBV4-2|TRBJ1-2|14|.|.
CASRPPLDADGYTF
TGTGCCAGCAGACCCCCACTAGACGCGGATGGCTACACCTTC
>TRBV7-9|TRBJ2-2|14|few|.
CASSLGLRAGELFF
TGTGCCAGCAGCTTAGGGCTCCGGGCCGGGGAGCTGTTTTTT